This T cell receptor (beta chain) was obtained from a study of cytomegalovirus exposure and HLA in healthy donors. Study-wide context: An earlier analysis identified 120 million or so unique TCR beta sequences in approximately 190 million T cells.

The CDR3 has 15 residues. Germline V gene sequence: CDR1 SGHDT, CDR2 YYEEEE. Unmatched junction bases numbered 4, after V lost 2 bases and J lost 2 bases. This clone was counted once. The sample holds other DNA sequences that translate to the same CDR3. Use of 60 Vbeta and 13 Jbeta primers characterized the PCR. TCRdb keeps only in-frame clones here, not all; method: immunoSEQ multiplex PCR. The sample records roughly 120,000 clones, around three quarters being singletons. Sequencing input: PBMCs. The rearrangement links TRBV5-6 to TRBJ2-4; 7 bases align to TRBD1. This TCR was sampled from a man aged 30 to 45 in good health and CMV-seronegative. Written as DNA, the CDR3 is TGTGCCAGCAGCTTAACAGGGGCCCCCAAAAACATTCAGTACTTC. This gives the protein CASSLTGAPKNIQYF.